The 3 T cell receptor beta chains below were found in one sample sequenced in a study of preoperative IRX-2 immunotherapy in early breast cancer. Generated by immunoSEQ multiplex PCR, the TCRdb table keeps only in-frame clones and is missing some. The sample consists of around 28,000 clones, 90% of them appearing once. As for treatment: preoperative locoregional IRX-2 cytokine immunotherapy. Sample collection occurred from a patient treated with IRX-2 immunotherapy. Source of these receptors: a human donor with breast cancer.

V is TRBV7-6 and J is TRBJ2-5; D is uncertain. The germline V and J ends were trimmed by 5 bases and 2 bases, with 12 bases remaining between them. In germline, CDR1 is SGHVS, CDR2 FNYEAQ. There are 14 residues in the CDR3. CDR3 protein: CASSPSYIQETQYF. The CDR3 DNA reads TGTGCCAGCAGCCCCTCTTATATACAAGAGACCCAGTACTTC. Supplemented by reference TRBV7-6 and TRBJ2-5, the full variable domain reads GAGVSQSPRYKVTKRGQDVALRCDPISGHVSLYWYRQALGQGPEFLTYFNYEAQQDKSGLPNDRFSAERPEGSISTLTIQRTEQRDSAMYRCASSPSYIQETQYFGPGTRLLVL.

V is TRBV2 and J is TRBJ1-5; no firm D call. The CDR3 has 14 residues. V lost 4 bases to trimming and J lost 5 bases, with 12 bases between them. CDR1 SNHLY and CDR2 FYNNEI come from the germline V gene. The CDR3 DNA follows: TGTGCCAGCAGTGTTCGGGGAGGCGATCAGCCCCAGCATTTT. Translating gives CASSVRGGDQPQHF.

V and J are TRBV9 and TRBJ1-5, with D unclear. This CDR3 comprises 13 residues. Trimming removed 0 bases at V and 7 bases at J, with 8 bases between. Germline V gene sequence: CDR1 SGDLS, CDR2 YYNGEE. The DNA of the CDR3 is TGTGCCAGCAGCGTAGATGGGAACCAGCCCCAGCATTTT. Residues: CASSVDGNQPQHF.